This T cell receptor (beta chain) was recorded in a study of beta chain features in type 1 diabetes. Overall study context: In age, gender and cell yields, patients were similar to healthy donors. Taken together, all samples contributed 107,917,701 examined sorted cells.

Notes on the study in general: Among all four CD4+ subsets, Type 1 diabetes patients had TCRB CDR3s that were moderately but significantly shorter.

For this clone: Its target is not known.

There are 15 residues in the CDR3. Germline CDR1 reads SGHTA; CDR2 reads FQGNSA. The V and J ends lost 0 bases and 0 bases respectively, with 6 bases between them. The entirety of the isolated RNA underwent reverse transcription, so expressed TCRB transcripts were sequenced. TCRdb's table, derived via immunoSEQ multiplex PCR, lists solely in-frame clones and lacks some. The sample has some 700,000 clones, around 15% seen once; the top ten hold approximately 0.021%. Stem cell-like memory, regulatory, central memory and naive CD4+ cells were sorted via CD45RO/CCR7/CD25/CD127/CD95/CD27. V usage is TRBV7-2 and J usage is TRBJ1-3; a possible D gene is TRBD1 (5 bases). The receptor's source is a man aged 18-30 years with type 1 diabetes. What was sequenced was naive CD4+ T cells from blood. The CDR3 is CASSLATASGNTIYF. In DNA form, the CDR3 reads TGTGCCAGCAGCTTAGCGACAGCCTCTGGAAACACCATATATTTT.